This T cell receptor (beta chain) was captured by sequencing in a study of a mutant IDH1 vaccine in newly diagnosed glioma. Study-wide background: Patients arrived already treated with radiotherapy, temozolomide, or both, most having had both. Overall study findings and caveats: Evidence of vaccine-induced immune responses was documented in approximately 93% of patients.

On this clone: Its target is unknown.

The CDR3 covers 11 residues. Germline V gene lookup returns CDR1 SNHLY and CDR2 FYNNEI. V was trimmed by 6 bases and J by 4 bases, leaving 7 bases between them. Clones were read by immunoSEQ multiplex PCR, and TCRdb kept only the in-frame ones, dropping some. Of 49,000 or so clones listed, roughly 73% are singletons. Indicated time point: week 5, during vaccination. Alongside topical imiquimod, each dose of vaccine comprised 300 ug of mutant IDH1 20-mer peptide. This sample comprised PBMCs, obtained from a glioma patient whose treatment included an IDH1 peptide vaccine. The TCR sequence derives from a woman in her 40s with glioma. The gene calls are TRBV2 and TRBJ2-7; either TRBD1 or TRBD2 may fit D (5 bases each). The CDR3 region is CASRGEYEQYF. CDR3 bases: TGTGCCAGCAGGGGGGAATACGAGCAGTACTTC.